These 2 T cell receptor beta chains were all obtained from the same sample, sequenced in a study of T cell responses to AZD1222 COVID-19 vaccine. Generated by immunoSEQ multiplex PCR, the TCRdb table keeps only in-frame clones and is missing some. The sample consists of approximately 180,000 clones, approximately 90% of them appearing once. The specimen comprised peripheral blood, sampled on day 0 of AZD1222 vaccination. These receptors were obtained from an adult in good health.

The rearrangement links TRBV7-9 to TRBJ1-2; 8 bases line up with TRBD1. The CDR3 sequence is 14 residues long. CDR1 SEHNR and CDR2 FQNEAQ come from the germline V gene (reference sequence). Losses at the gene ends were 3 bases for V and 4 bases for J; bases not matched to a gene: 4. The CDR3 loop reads CASSFRDRSYGYTF. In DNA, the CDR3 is TGTGCCAGCAGCTTTCGGGACAGGTCCTATGGCTACACCTTC.

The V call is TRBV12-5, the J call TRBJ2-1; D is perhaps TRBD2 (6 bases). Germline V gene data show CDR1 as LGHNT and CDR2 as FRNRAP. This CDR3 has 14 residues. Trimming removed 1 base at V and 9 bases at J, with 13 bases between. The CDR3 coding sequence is TGTGCTAGTGGTTTGGGCCCCGGGGGTGGTGAGCAGTTCTTC. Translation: CASGLGPGGGEQFF.